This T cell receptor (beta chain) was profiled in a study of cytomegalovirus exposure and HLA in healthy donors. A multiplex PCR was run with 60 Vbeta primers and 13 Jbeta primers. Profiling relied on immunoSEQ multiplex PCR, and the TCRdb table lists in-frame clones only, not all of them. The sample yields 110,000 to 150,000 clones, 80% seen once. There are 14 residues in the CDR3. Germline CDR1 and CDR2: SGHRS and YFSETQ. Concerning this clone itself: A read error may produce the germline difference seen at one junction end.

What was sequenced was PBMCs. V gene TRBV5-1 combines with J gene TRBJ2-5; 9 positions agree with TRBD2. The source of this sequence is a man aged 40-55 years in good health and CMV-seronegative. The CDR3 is CASSSRGGQKTQYF. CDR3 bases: TGCGCCAGCAGTTCGCGGGGGGGCCAAAAGACCCAGTACTTC.